A selection of T cell receptor beta chains follows, all from one sample in a study of identical twins. MiXCR was run by TCRdb on the 5' RACE reads, yielding one entry per CDR3 protein. The sample includes roughly 690,000 distinct CDR3 sequences, approximately 6.1% of them seen just once. Material: naive T cells sorted from blood. These TCRs come from a man between 18 and 29 years old in good health. Each CDR3 is given with its conserved first and last residue. Each record gives: CDR3 DNA, CDR3 protein, D gene, J gene, clone size, V gene. The D gene is left open where the match is weak. Size tells how often a clone was seen (once, few, many) or the class of an expanded clone, and some rows leave it out.

CDR3nt: TGTGCCAGCAGTTCCCAGACCAAGGCTCACTATGGCTACACCTTC; CDR3aa: CASSSQTKAHYGYTF; d_gene: -; j_gene: TRBJ1-2; abundance: few; v_gene: TRBV6-5
CDR3nt: TGTGCCAGCAGTTACCCACCGAAAGCCGGGACAGGCTCGTTTGCTACGGGTCGTCGGCAGTTCTTC; CDR3aa: CASSYPPKAGTGSFATGRRQFF; d_gene: TRBD1; j_gene: TRBJ2-1; abundance: few; v_gene: TRBV6-2/TRBV6-3
CDR3nt: TGCAGCGTTCCTAGTACCCCAATTACTAGCGGGAGTTGGACCGGGGAGCTGTTTTTT; CDR3aa: CSVPSTPITSGSWTGELFF; d_gene: TRBD2; j_gene: TRBJ2-2; abundance: few; v_gene: TRBV29-1
CDR3nt: TGTGCCAGCTCTTATTCCGGGACTAACTACGAGCAGTACTTC; CDR3aa: CASSYSGTNYEQYF; d_gene: TRBD2; j_gene: TRBJ2-7; abundance: many; v_gene: TRBV12-3/TRBV12-4
CDR3nt: TGCAGTGCCCTCGTTGACGTTAACACTGAAGCTTTCTTT; CDR3aa: CSALVDVNTEAFF; d_gene: -; j_gene: TRBJ1-1; abundance: many; v_gene: TRBV20-1
CDR3nt: TGTGCCAGCAGCTTAAGACCGAAATTGGAGGAATCCTACGAGCAGTACTTC; CDR3aa: CASSLRPKLEESYEQYF; d_gene: -; j_gene: TRBJ2-7; abundance: -; v_gene: TRBV7-9
CDR3nt: TGCAGTGCCACCAGACAGGAAGCTTTCTTT; CDR3aa: CSATRQEAFF; d_gene: -; j_gene: TRBJ1-1; abundance: many; v_gene: TRBV20-1
CDR3nt: TGCAGCGTCCGGTTTCAGCAGCAGTTCTTC; CDR3aa: CSVRFQQQFF; d_gene: -; j_gene: TRBJ2-1; abundance: many; v_gene: TRBV29-1
CDR3nt: TGTGCCAGCAGCCAAGGTGTCCCCGGAGCCAATGAGCAGTTCTTC; CDR3aa: CASSQGVPGANEQFF; d_gene: -; j_gene: TRBJ2-1; abundance: many; v_gene: TRBV3-1
CDR3nt: TGTGTCAGCCTCAGGGGCGGGGTGAACACTGAAGCTTTCTTT; CDR3aa: CVSLRGGVNTEAFF; d_gene: -; j_gene: TRBJ1-1; abundance: few; v_gene: TRBV7-2
CDR3nt: TGTGCCAGCAGCTTAGTAGGTACCCCCCCAGATACGCAGTATTTT; CDR3aa: CASSLVGTPPDTQYF; d_gene: -; j_gene: TRBJ2-3; abundance: many; v_gene: TRBV7-9
CDR3nt: TGCGCCAGCAGCCAAGTTGGGACTAGCGGAAATGAGCAGTTCTTC; CDR3aa: CASSQVGTSGNEQFF; d_gene: TRBD2; j_gene: TRBJ2-1; abundance: -; v_gene: TRBV4-3
CDR3nt: TGTGCCAGTGAGGGAGGACAGTCGAGCAATCAGCCCCAGCATTTT; CDR3aa: CASEGGQSSNQPQHF; d_gene: -; j_gene: TRBJ1-5; abundance: -; v_gene: TRBV19
CDR3nt: TGTGCCAGCAGTCTTACAGGGTCTGGCTATGGCTACACCTTC; CDR3aa: CASSLTGSGYGYTF; d_gene: -; j_gene: TRBJ1-2; abundance: many; v_gene: TRBV12-3/TRBV12-4
CDR3nt: TGTGCCAGCAGCCCGGACAGCGGTGGCTATGGCTACACCTTC; CDR3aa: CASSPDSGGYGYTF; d_gene: -; j_gene: TRBJ1-2; abundance: few; v_gene: TRBV7-2
CDR3nt: TGTGCCATCAGAAGCAGGCAGGATAGCTCCTACAATGAGCAGTTCTTC; CDR3aa: CAIRSRQDSSYNEQFF; d_gene: -; j_gene: TRBJ2-1; abundance: few; v_gene: TRBV10-3
CDR3nt: TGCAGCGTTACAGGGAATCAGCCCCAGCATTTT; CDR3aa: CSVTGNQPQHF; d_gene: -; j_gene: TRBJ1-5; abundance: -; v_gene: TRBV29-1
CDR3nt: TGTGCCAGCAGCTCCCTGGGAGACAGGGCGACTGAAGCTTTCTTT; CDR3aa: CASSSLGDRATEAFF; d_gene: TRBD1; j_gene: TRBJ1-1; abundance: many; v_gene: TRBV11-2
CDR3nt: TGCGCCAGCAGCCCACTCGTATCAGATACGCAGTATTTT; CDR3aa: CASSPLVSDTQYF; d_gene: -; j_gene: TRBJ2-3; abundance: many; v_gene: TRBV5-1
CDR3nt: TGTGCCAGCAGCCAAGGTCTGAGGACAGTACTAGCGGGAGGATCCAATGAGCAGTTCTTC; CDR3aa: CASSQGLRTVLAGGSNEQFF; d_gene: TRBD2; j_gene: TRBJ2-1; abundance: few; v_gene: TRBV14
CDR3nt: TGTGCCAGCAGTTTAGGGGGGTTCTCTATTCACGAGCAGTACTTC; CDR3aa: CASSLGGFSIHEQYF; d_gene: -; j_gene: TRBJ2-7; abundance: few; v_gene: TRBV28
CDR3nt: TGTGCCAGCAGCCGGTTCGGGACACACAATGAGCAGTTCTTC; CDR3aa: CASSRFGTHNEQFF; d_gene: -; j_gene: TRBJ2-1; abundance: many; v_gene: TRBV14
CDR3nt: TGTGCCAGCCGTCGCGAGGGGACCCAGTACTTC; CDR3aa: CASRREGTQYF; d_gene: -; j_gene: TRBJ2-5; abundance: many; v_gene: TRBV12-3/TRBV12-4
CDR3nt: TGCAGCGTTGGAACTAGCCGAAGCACAGATACGCAGTATTTT; CDR3aa: CSVGTSRSTDTQYF; d_gene: -; j_gene: TRBJ2-3; abundance: many; v_gene: TRBV29-1
CDR3nt: TGTGCCACCAGTCCGGGGACAGACCAAGAGACCCAGTACTTC; CDR3aa: CATSPGTDQETQYF; d_gene: TRBD1; j_gene: TRBJ2-5; abundance: -; v_gene: TRBV24-1
CDR3nt: TGTGCCATCAGGGAAGCGGGATCCAACAGGGAGACCCAGTACTTC; CDR3aa: CAIREAGSNRETQYF; d_gene: TRBD2; j_gene: TRBJ2-5; abundance: few; v_gene: TRBV10-3
CDR3nt: TGTGCCAGCAGTTTTTCCATGTACAATGAGCAGTTCTTC; CDR3aa: CASSFSMYNEQFF; d_gene: -; j_gene: TRBJ2-1; abundance: many; v_gene: TRBV27
CDR3nt: TGCGCCAGCAGCTTTGGACAATTTGGGGAGGTGGTTGCCTACAATGAGCAGTTCTTC; CDR3aa: CASSFGQFGEVVAYNEQFF; d_gene: -; j_gene: TRBJ2-1; abundance: -; v_gene: TRBV5-1
CDR3nt: TGTGCTAGTGGTTTGGTAAGCCTTGCTGAGCAGTTCTTC; CDR3aa: CASGLVSLAEQFF; d_gene: -; j_gene: TRBJ2-1; abundance: few; v_gene: TRBV12-5
CDR3nt: TGTGCCACCAGCAGAGTGCGGGAGGGGGCAGATACGCAGTATTTT; CDR3aa: CATSRVREGADTQYF; d_gene: TRBD2; j_gene: TRBJ2-3; abundance: -; v_gene: TRBV15
CDR3nt: TGTGCCAGCAGCTTAGGGACAGGGCGGAATACCGGGGAGCTGTTTTTT; CDR3aa: CASSLGTGRNTGELFF; d_gene: TRBD1; j_gene: TRBJ2-2; abundance: many; v_gene: TRBV7-7
CDR3nt: TGTGCCAGCAGCTTAGGGACAGGGCTAGCGGGAGATGCCGGGGAGCTGTTTTTT; CDR3aa: CASSLGTGLAGDAGELFF; d_gene: TRBD2; j_gene: TRBJ2-2; abundance: -; v_gene: TRBV11-2
CDR3nt: TGCGCCAGCAGCCGGACCTGGGATACGCAGTATTTT; CDR3aa: CASSRTWDTQYF; d_gene: -; j_gene: TRBJ2-3; abundance: few; v_gene: TRBV4-1
CDR3nt: TGCAGTGTCATATCGGTTCCTAGCGACTACGAGCAGTACTTC; CDR3aa: CSVISVPSDYEQYF; d_gene: -; j_gene: TRBJ2-7; abundance: many; v_gene: TRBV20-1
CDR3nt: TGTGCCAGCAGCGCGAGGACAGGAGAGCCTGAAGCTTTCTTT; CDR3aa: CASSARTGEPEAFF; d_gene: TRBD1; j_gene: TRBJ1-1; abundance: few; v_gene: TRBV7-9
CDR3nt: TGTGCCAGCAGCTTAGGACAGACGAGGACTGAAGCTTTCTTT; CDR3aa: CASSLGQTRTEAFF; d_gene: -; j_gene: TRBJ1-1; abundance: -; v_gene: TRBV7-6
CDR3nt: TGTGCCAGCAGCCCAAGGAAGGGTTTGGACACCGGGGAGCTGTTTTTT; CDR3aa: CASSPRKGLDTGELFF; d_gene: -; j_gene: TRBJ2-2; abundance: -; v_gene: TRBV7-8
CDR3nt: TGTGCCAGCAGCTTCCTAGCGGGAGGGTTGGATACGCAGTATTTT; CDR3aa: CASSFLAGGLDTQYF; d_gene: TRBD2; j_gene: TRBJ2-3; abundance: many; v_gene: TRBV7-2